This T cell receptor (beta chain) originates from a study of beta chain features in type 1 diabetes. The wider study: Patients and healthy donors were similar in age, gender and cell yields.

A CD45RO/CCR7/CD25/CD127/CD95/CD27 panel sorted naive, central memory, regulatory and stem cell-like memory CD4+ cells. The isolated RNA, all of it, was reverse transcribed, so expressed TCRB transcripts were what got sequenced. TCRdb's table, derived via immunoSEQ multiplex PCR, lists solely in-frame clones and lacks some. This sample has 250,000 to 350,000 clones, with 11% found just once. V lost 4 bases and J lost 2, with 13 bases in between. The CDR3 is 14 residues long. The germline gives CDR1 SGDLS, CDR2 YYNGEE. The clonotype comes from a woman aged 25 to 45 in good health. V and J are TRBV9 and TRBJ2-7; maybe TRBD2 (6 bases). Sequences were obtained from naive CD4+ T cells from blood. The CDR3, as DNA: TGTGCCAGCAGCCGACTAGAGGGTACCTACGAGCAGTACTTC. This codes for CASSRLEGTYEQYF.